This record looks at one T cell receptor beta chain sequence and its context. Antigen: not known. Purified naive CD4+ T cells were depleted of CD25+ Tregs. Semi-nested PCR with Nested Universal Primer A followed constant-region reverse priming of full-length variable regions. TCRdb independently ran MiXCR on the 5' RACE reads; one entry per CDR3 protein. The sample consists of nearly 55,000 distinct CDR3 sequences, roughly a quarter of them appearing once. General observations from the study: The larger cohort examined one V-J beta rearrangement, not whole repertoires. In terms of TCR gene usage, tumor memory CD4+ T cells clustered together with blood and lymph node memory CD4+ cells, as well as with lymph node naive CD4+ cells.

The source is a female donor with breast cancer. The sequencing input was tumor-infiltrating naive CD4+ T cells sorted from the breast tumor. Subset given: naive CD4+ T cells, CD4+CD45RA+CD25-.

The chain's CDR3 is CASSPAGHNTEAFF. DNA for the CDR3: TGCGCCAGCAGCCCAGCGGGCCATAACACTGAAGCTTTCTTT. The rearrangement uses TRBV5-1 and TRBJ1-1; no firm D call. This CDR3 region has 14 residues. V lost 4 bases and J 2 bases, leaving 12 bases between the germline ends. Germline V gene data show CDR1 as SGHRS and CDR2 as YFSETQ. Based on the CDR3 plus reference TRBV5-1 and TRBJ1-1, the full variable domain is KAGVTQTPRYLIKTRGQQVTLSCSPISGHRSVSWYQQTPGQGLQFLFEYFSETQRNKGNFPGRFSGRQFSNSRSEMNVSTLELGDSALYLCASSPAGHNTEAFFGQGTRLTVV.